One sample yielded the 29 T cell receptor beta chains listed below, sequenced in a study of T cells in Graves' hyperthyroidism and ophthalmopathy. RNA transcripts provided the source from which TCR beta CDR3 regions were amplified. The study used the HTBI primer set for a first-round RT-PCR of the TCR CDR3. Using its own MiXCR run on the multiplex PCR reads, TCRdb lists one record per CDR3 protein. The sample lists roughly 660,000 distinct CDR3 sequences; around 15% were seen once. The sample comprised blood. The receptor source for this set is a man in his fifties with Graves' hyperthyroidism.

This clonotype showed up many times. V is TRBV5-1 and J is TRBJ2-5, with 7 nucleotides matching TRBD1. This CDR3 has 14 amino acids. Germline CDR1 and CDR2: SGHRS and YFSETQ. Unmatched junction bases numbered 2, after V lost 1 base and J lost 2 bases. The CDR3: CASSLRRGQETQYF. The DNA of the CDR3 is TGCGCCAGCAGCTTGCGCAGGGGGCAAGAGACCCAGTACTTC.

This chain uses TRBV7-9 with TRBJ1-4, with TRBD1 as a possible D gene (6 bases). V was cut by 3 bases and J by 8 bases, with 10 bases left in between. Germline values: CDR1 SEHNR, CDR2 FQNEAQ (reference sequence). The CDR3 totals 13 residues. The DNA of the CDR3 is TGTGCCAGCAGCTTCGCAGGGGAGGAAAAACTGTTTTTT. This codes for CASSFAGEEKLFF.

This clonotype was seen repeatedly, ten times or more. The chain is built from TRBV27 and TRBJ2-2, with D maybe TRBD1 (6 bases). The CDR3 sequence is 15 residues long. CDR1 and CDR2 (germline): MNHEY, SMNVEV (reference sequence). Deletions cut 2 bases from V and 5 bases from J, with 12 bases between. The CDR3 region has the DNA TGTGCCAGCAGTTTAGGGGGCTTGGGGACCGGGGAGCTGTTTTTT. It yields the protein CASSLGGLGTGELFF.

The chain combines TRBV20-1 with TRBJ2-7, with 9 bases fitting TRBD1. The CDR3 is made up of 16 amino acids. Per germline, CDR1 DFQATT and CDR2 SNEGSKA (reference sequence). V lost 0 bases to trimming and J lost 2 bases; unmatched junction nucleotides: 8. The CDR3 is CSARDPYGTGTYEQYF. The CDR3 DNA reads TGCAGTGCTAGAGATCCCTACGGGACAGGGACCTACGAGCAGTACTTC.

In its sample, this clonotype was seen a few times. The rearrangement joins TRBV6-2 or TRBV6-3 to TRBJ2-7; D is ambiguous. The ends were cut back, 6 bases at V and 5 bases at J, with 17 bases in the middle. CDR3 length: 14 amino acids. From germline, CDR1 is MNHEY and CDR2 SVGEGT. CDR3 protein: CASRPASNMDEQYF. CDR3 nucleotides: TGTGCCAGCAGACCGGCCAGCAATATGGACGAGCAGTACTTC.

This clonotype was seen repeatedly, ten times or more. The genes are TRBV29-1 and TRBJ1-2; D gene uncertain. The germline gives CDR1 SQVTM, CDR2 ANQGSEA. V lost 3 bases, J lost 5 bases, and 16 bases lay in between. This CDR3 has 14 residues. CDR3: CSVEKNERWYGYTF. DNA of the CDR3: TGCAGCGTTGAGAAGAACGAAAGGTGGTATGGCTACACCTTC.

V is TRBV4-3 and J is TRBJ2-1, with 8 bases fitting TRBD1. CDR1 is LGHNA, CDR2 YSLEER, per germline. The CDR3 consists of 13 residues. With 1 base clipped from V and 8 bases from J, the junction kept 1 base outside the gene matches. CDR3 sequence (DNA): TGCGCCAGCAGCCAAGCAGGGGGCGATGAGCAGTTCTTC. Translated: CASSQAGGDEQFF.

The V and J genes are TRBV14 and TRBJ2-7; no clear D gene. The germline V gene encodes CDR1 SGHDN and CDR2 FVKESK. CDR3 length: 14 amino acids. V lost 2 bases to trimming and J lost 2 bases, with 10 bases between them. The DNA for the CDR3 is TGTGCCAGCAGCCAACTATTGACCACCTACGAGCAGTACTTC. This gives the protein CASSQLLTTYEQYF.

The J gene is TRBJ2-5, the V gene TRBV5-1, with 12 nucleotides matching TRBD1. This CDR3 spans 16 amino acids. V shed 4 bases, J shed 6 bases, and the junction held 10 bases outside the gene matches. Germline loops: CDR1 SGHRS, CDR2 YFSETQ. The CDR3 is CASSDTGQGAMKTQYF. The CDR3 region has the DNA TGCGCCAGCAGCGATACGGGACAGGGGGCGATGAAGACCCAGTACTTC.

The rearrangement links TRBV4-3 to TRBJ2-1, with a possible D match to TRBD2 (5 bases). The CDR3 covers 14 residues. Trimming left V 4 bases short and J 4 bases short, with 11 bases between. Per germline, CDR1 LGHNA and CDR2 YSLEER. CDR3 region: CASSPEAVYNEQFF. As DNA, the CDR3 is TGCGCCAGCAGCCCGGAGGCCGTTTACAATGAGCAGTTCTTC.

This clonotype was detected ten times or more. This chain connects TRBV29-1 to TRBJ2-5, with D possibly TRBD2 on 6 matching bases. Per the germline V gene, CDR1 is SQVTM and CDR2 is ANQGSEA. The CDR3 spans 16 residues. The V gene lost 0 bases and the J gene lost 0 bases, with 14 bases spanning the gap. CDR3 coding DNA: TGCAGCGTTGAAGATCTCGGCGGGGAGTACCAAGAGACCCAGTACTTC. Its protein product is CSVEDLGGEYQETQYF.

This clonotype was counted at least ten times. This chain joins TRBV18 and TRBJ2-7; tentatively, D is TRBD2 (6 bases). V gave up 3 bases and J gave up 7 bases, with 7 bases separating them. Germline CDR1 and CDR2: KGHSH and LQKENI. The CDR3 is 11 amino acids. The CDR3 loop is CASSPGGEQYF. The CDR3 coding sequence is TGTGCCAGCTCACCCGGAGGGGAGCAGTACTTC.

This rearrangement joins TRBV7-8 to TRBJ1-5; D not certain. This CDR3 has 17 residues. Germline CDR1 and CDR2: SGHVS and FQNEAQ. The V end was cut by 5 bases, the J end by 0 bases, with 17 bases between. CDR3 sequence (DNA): TGTGCCAGCAGCGCCCTCGGAATGCAGTATAGCAATCAGCCCCAGCATTTT. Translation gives CASSALGMQYSNQPQHF. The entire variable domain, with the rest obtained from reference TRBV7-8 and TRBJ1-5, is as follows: GAGVSQSPRYKVAKRGQDVALRCDPISGHVSLFWYQQALGQGPEFLTYFQNEAQLDKSGLPSDRFFAERPEGSVSTLKIQRTQQEDSAVYLCASSALGMQYSNQPQHFGDGTRLSIL.

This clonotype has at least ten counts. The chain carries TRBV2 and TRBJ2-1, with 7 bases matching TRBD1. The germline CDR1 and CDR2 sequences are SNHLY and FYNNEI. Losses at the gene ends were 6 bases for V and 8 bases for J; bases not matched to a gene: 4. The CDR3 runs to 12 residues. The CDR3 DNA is TGTGCCAGCAGAAGACAGGGTCATGAGCAGTTCTTC. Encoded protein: CASRRQGHEQFF.

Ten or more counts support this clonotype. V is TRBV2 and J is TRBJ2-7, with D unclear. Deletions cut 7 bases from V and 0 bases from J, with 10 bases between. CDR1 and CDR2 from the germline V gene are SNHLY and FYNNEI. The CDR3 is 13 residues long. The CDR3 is CASITDFSYEQYF. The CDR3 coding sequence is TGTGCCAGCATAACCGACTTCTCCTACGAGCAGTACTTC.

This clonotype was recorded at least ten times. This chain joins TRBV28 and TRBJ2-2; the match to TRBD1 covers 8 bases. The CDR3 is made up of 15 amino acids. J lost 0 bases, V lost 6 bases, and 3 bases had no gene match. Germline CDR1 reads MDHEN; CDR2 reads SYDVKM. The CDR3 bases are TGTGCCAGCAGGACAGGGGACTCGAACACCGGGGAGCTGTTTTTT. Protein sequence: CASRTGDSNTGELFF. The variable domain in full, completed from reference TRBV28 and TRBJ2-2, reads DVKVTQSSRYLVKRTGEKVFLECVQDMDHENMFWYRQDPGLGLRLIYFSYDVKMKEKGDIPEGYSVSREKKERFSLILESASTNQTSMYLCASRTGDSNTGELFFGEGSRLTVL.

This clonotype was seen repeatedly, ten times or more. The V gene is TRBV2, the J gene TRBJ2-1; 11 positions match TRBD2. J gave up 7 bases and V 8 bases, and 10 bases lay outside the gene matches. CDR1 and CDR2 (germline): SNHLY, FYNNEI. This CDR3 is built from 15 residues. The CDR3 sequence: CASGSRLAGTNEQFF. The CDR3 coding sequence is TGTGCCAGCGGGTCGCGACTAGCGGGGACTAATGAGCAGTTCTTC.

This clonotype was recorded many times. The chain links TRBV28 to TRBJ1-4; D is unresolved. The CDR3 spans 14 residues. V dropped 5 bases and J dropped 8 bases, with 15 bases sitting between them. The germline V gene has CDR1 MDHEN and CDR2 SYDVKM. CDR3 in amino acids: CASSNREKEEKLFF. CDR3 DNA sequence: TGTGCCAGCAGTAACCGGGAAAAGGAAGAAAAACTGTTTTTT.

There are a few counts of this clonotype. The CDR3 coding sequence is TGTGCCAGCAGTGAAGATCGGGGATTAGGAGGCTACACCTTC. Protein product: CASSEDRGLGGYTF. V is TRBV6-1 and J is TRBJ1-2; D remains unclear. The V end lost 1 base, the J end lost 8 bases, and 14 bases lay between the germline ends. The germline V gene encodes CDR1 MNHNS and CDR2 SASEGT. The CDR3 sequence is 14 residues long.

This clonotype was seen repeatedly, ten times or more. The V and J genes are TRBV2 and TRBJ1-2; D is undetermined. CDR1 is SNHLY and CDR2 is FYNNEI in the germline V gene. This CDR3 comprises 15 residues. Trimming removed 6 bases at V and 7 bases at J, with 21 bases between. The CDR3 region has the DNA TGTGCCAGCAGCCTACTCCCGCGGGTGATCGGTGGCTACACCTTC. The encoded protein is CASSLLPRVIGGYTF.

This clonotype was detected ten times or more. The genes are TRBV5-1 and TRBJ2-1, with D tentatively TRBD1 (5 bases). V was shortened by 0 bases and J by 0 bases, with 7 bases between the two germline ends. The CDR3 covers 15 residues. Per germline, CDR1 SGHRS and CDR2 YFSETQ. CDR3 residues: CASSLEGISYNEQFF. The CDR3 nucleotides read TGCGCCAGCAGCTTGGAGGGGATCTCCTACAATGAGCAGTTCTTC.

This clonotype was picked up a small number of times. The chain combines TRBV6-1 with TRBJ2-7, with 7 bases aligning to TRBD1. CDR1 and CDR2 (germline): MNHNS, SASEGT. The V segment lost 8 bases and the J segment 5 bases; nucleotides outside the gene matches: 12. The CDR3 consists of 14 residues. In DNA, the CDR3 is TGTGCCAGCGTAGAGGGCAGGGGGAACGACGAGCAGTACTTC. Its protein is CASVEGRGNDEQYF.

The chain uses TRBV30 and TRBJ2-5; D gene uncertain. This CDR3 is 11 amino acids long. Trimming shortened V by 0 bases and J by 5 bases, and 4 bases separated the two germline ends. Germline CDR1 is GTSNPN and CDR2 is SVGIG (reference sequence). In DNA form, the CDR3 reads TGTGCCTGGAGTGTACTTGAGACCCAGTACTTC. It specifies CAWSVLETQYF.

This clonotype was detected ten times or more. CDR3 nucleotide sequence: TGTGCCAGTAGTATGCACAGGGCGTCGAACACCGGGGAGCTGTTTTTT. Translating gives CASSMHRASNTGELFF. This sequence joins TRBV19 and TRBJ2-2, with a tentative D call TRBD1 (6 bases). The CDR3 is 16 residues long. V lost 3 bases, J lost 0 bases, and 11 bases lay in between. Germline-derived CDR1 and CDR2 are LNHDA and SQIVND (reference sequence).

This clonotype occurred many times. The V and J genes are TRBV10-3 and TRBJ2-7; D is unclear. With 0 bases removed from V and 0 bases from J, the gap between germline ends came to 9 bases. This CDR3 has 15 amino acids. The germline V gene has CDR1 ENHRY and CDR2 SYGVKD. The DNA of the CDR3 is TGTGCCATCAGTGAGTCGGACGGCAGCTCCTACGAGCAGTACTTC. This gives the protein CAISESDGSSYEQYF.

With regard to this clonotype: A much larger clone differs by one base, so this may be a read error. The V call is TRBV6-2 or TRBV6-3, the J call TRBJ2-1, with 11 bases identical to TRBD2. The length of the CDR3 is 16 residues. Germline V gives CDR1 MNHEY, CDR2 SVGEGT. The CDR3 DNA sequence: TGTGCCAGCAGTCCCCTTGTTAGCGGGAGGGCTGGTGAGCAGGTCTTC. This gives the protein CASSPLVSGRAGEQVF.

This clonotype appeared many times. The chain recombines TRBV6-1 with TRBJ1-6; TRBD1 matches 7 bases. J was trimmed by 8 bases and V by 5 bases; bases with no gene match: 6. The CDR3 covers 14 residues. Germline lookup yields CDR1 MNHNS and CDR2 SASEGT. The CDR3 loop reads CASSYTGVHSPLHF. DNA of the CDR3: TGTGCCAGCAGTTACACAGGGGTCCATTCACCCCTCCACTTT.

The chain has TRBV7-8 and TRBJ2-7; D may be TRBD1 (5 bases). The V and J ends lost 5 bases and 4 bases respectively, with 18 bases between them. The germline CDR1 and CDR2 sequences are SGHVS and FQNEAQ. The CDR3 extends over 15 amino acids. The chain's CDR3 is CASSRLLKGSYEQYF. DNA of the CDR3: TGTGCCAGCAGCCGCCTATTAAAGGGGTCGTACGAGCAGTACTTC.

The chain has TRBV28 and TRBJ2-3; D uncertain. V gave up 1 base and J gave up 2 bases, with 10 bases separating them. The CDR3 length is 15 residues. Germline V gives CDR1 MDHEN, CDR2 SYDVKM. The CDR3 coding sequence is TGTGCCAGCAGTTTATCATGGAAACTCACAGATACGCAGTATTTT. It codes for CASSLSWKLTDTQYF.